A selection of T cell receptor beta chains follows, all from one sample in a study of T cells after yellow fever vaccination. TCRdb analysed the 5' RACE reads with MiXCR anew, one entry per CDR3 protein. This sample yields hundreds of thousands of distinct CDR3 sequences, of which 20% to 25% are seen a single time; about a sixth belongs to the top ten. The sequenced sample was PBMCs, obtained around 3 weeks after the first yellow fever vaccination. The receptors shown here come from a man younger than 35 who received the YFV17D yellow fever vaccine. Each CDR3 is given with its conserved first and last residue. Each record gives: D gene, V gene, J gene, clone size, CDR3 DNA, CDR3 protein. The D gene is left open where the match is weak. The size field is filled for only some rows; it gives once, few, many or a size class.

>.|TRBV7-3|TRBJ1-1|few
TGTGCCAGCAGCTTATTTCCGAAGAACACTGAAGCTTTCTTT
CASSLFPKNTEAFF
>.|TRBV4-1|TRBJ2-5|few
TGCGCCAGCAGCCAAGATAGGGGCTGGGAAGAGACCCAGTACTTC
CASSQDRGWEETQYF
>TRBD1|TRBV7-2|TRBJ2-7|.
TGTGCCAGCGTACAGGGGGCAGAGGCAAACGAGCAGTACTTC
CASVQGAEANEQYF
>.|TRBV7-2|TRBJ2-1|few
TGTGCCAGCAGCTTAGACGGCAGGGCTTTTGATGAGCAGTTCTTC
CASSLDGRAFDEQFF
>TRBD1|TRBV5-1|TRBJ1-1|few
TGCGCCAGCAGCTGGAACAGGGGTATGAACACTGAAGCTTTCTTT
CASSWNRGMNTEAFF
>.|TRBV7-8|TRBJ2-7|.
TGTGCCAGCAGCTTAGCGAACAGAAAGTACGAGCAGTACTTC
CASSLANRKYEQYF
>.|TRBV2|TRBJ2-2|few
TGTGCCAGCCAGCGTACCGACACCGGGGAGCTGTTTTTT
CASQRTDTGELFF
>.|TRBV5-1|TRBJ1-5|few
TGCGCCAGCAGCTTAGGAAGACTCCAGCATTTT
CASSLGRLQHF
>TRBD2|TRBV7-3|TRBJ2-1|once
TGTGCCAGCAGCCCGTTGAGCGGGAGCAATGAGCAGTTCTTC
CASSPLSGSNEQFF
>.|TRBV6-2/TRBV6-3|TRBJ2-3|few
TGTGCCAGCAGTTCCCCGGAGAGGGGAGGAACAGATACGCAGTATTTT
CASSSPERGGTDTQYF
>TRBD1|TRBV5-1|TRBJ2-5|.
TGCGCCAGCAGCTCACAGGGGCCCGGGGAGACCCAGTACTTC
CASSSQGPGETQYF
>.|TRBV29-1|TRBJ1-2|.
TGCAGCGCCAATGGGGAGGAGGGGAACTATGGCTACACCTTC
CSANGEEGNYGYTF
>.|TRBV29-1|TRBJ2-7|.
TGCAGCGTTGAGGTAGAGGAACGTGGTTACGAGCAGTACTTC
CSVEVEERGYEQYF
>.|TRBV7-3|TRBJ2-2|.
TGTGCCAGCAGCTTATTGAGGTCGGGGTTTAACACCGGGGAGCTGTTTTTT
CASSLLRSGFNTGELFF
>TRBD1|TRBV20-1|TRBJ1-2|.
TGCAGTGCTCCGGACAGGCTCGGGGTTACTAACTATGGCTACACCTTC
CSAPDRLGVTNYGYTF
>.|TRBV20-1|TRBJ1-3|few
TGCAGTGCTAGGGACTCCCCGAGGTCTGGAAACACCATATATTTT
CSARDSPRSGNTIYF
>TRBD2|TRBV27|TRBJ2-1|.
TGTGCCAGCAGTTTAAGAGCGTTAGTGTGGGGTCTAGCGGGGGACAATGAGCAGTTCTTC
CASSLRALVWGLAGDNEQFF
>.|TRBV11-3|TRBJ2-2|few
TGTGCCAGCAGCCCCCGTTCAGGGACGACCGGGGAGCTGTTTTTT
CASSPRSGTTGELFF
>TRBD1|TRBV20-1|TRBJ2-5|few
TGCAGTGCTGGTGACAGGGGCCAAGAGACCCAGTACTTC
CSAGDRGQETQYF
>.|TRBV12-3/TRBV12-4|TRBJ1-5|few
TGTGCCAGCAGTCCATGGACCAATCAGCCCCAGCATTTT
CASSPWTNQPQHF
>.|TRBV11-2|TRBJ2-5|few
TGTGCCAGCAGCTTTCCCTTGAGGGGGGGAGAGACCCAGTACTTC
CASSFPLRGGETQYF
>TRBD2|TRBV13|TRBJ2-1|few
TGTGCCAGCAGCAGAGAGCGGGGTGGCCGGACTGAGCAGTTCTTC
CASSRERGGRTEQFF
>.|TRBV4-1|TRBJ2-7|few
TGCGCCAGCAGCACCAACTTGGAATACGAGCAGTACTTC
CASSTNLEYEQYF
>TRBD2|TRBV20-1|TRBJ2-3|.
TGCAGTGCTGTACTAGCGGGGGCGGATACGCAGTATTTT
CSAVLAGADTQYF
>.|TRBV29-1|TRBJ2-5|.
TGCAGCGTCCGCAATCAGGAGACCCAGTACTTC
CSVRNQETQYF
>.|TRBV6-2/TRBV6-3|TRBJ1-6|.
TGTGCCAGCAGCCCCCCACCAGGCAGGCGACGTAATTCACCCCTCCACTTT
CASSPPPGRRRNSPLHF
>TRBD1|TRBV29-1|TRBJ1-2|.
TGCAGCGCCGGGACAGCCAACTATGGCTACACCTTC
CSAGTANYGYTF
>.|TRBV7-2|TRBJ2-1|few
TGTGCCAGCAGCACCTATGAGGTCAGGGAGCAGTTCTTC
CASSTYEVREQFF
>TRBD2|TRBV13|TRBJ2-7|.
TGTGCCGGAAATCAATCGGGACTAGCGGCTTCTTTTTACGAGCAGTACTTC
CAGNQSGLAASFYEQYF
>TRBD2|TRBV20-1|TRBJ2-5|.
TGCAGTGCTAGAGATCCAGCGGGGCAAGCGACCCAGTACTTC
CSARDPAGQATQYF
>TRBD2|TRBV6-5|TRBJ2-3|.
TGTGCCAGCAGTTACGCCGAGGAGCGGGGGTACTCGGATACGCAGTATTTT
CASSYAEERGYSDTQYF
>.|TRBV10-2|TRBJ2-3|.
TGCGCCAGCACCGGACCCCCTATGTTGCAGGGGTCTTTTGATACGCAGTATTTT
CASTGPPMLQGSFDTQYF
>.|TRBV29-1|TRBJ2-5|.
TGCAGCGTTGAGGAACGGCTACAAGAGACCCAGTACTTC
CSVEERLQETQYF
>.|TRBV15|TRBJ1-4|.
TGTGCCACCAGCAGAGATGTGGGGGCGACTAATGAAAAACTGTTTTTT
CATSRDVGATNEKLFF
>.|TRBV7-2|TRBJ2-5|.
TGTGCCAGCAGCTTAGCGAAGAGTAGGGGCAGGCTCCAAGAGACCCAGTACTTC
CASSLAKSRGRLQETQYF
>TRBD2|TRBV9|TRBJ2-5|.
TGTGCCAGCAGCGTAGACCTAGCGGGGACCCAAGAGACCCAGTACTTC
CASSVDLAGTQETQYF
>TRBD1|TRBV29-1|TRBJ1-5|few
TGCAGCGTGGGACAGGTCAATCAGCCCCAGCATTTT
CSVGQVNQPQHF
>.|TRBV20-1|TRBJ1-4|few
TGCAGTGCTAGACACTGGGGCCTTAATGAAAAACTGTTTTTT
CSARHWGLNEKLFF
>.|TRBV5-1|TRBJ1-1|few
TGCGCCAGCAGCTTGGGGACAGTTCTCACTGAAGCTTTCTTT
CASSLGTVLTEAFF
>.|TRBV12-3/TRBV12-4|TRBJ1-1|.
TGTGCCAGCAGTTTAGGGGTATCGGGAAACACTGAAGCTTTCTTT
CASSLGVSGNTEAFF
>TRBD1|TRBV27|TRBJ1-2|.
TGTGCCAGCAGTTTATCGTGGACAGGGGGCGCTAACTATGGCTACACCTTC
CASSLSWTGGANYGYTF
>TRBD1|TRBV5-1|TRBJ1-1|many
TGCGCCAGCAGCCCTGGACAGGGGGTCGCGAACACTGAAGCTTTCTTT
CASSPGQGVANTEAFF
>.|TRBV11-3|TRBJ2-7|few
TGTGCCAGCAGCCGGAGGGACAGCTACGAGCAGTACTTC
CASSRRDSYEQYF
>.|TRBV7-9|TRBJ2-2|few
TGTGCCAGCAAACCCTCGGTCCGGGCAGGGTCCGGGGAGCTGTTTTTT
CASKPSVRAGSGELFF
>.|TRBV6-2/TRBV6-3|TRBJ2-2|few
TGTGCCAGCAGTTCCTCTCGAGGAGGGGGGGGCACCGGGGAGCTGTTTTTT
CASSSSRGGGGTGELFF
>.|TRBV10-3|TRBJ2-1|many
TGTGCCACCGGGCCATGGGAACGGGGTGAGCAGTTCTTC
CATGPWERGEQFF
>.|TRBV6-2/TRBV6-3|TRBJ2-1|.
TGTGCCAGCAGTTACCGCGGCTCCTACAATGAGCAGTTCTTC
CASSYRGSYNEQFF
>.|TRBV20-1|TRBJ1-4|few
TGCAGTGCCGCACAGGGTTTAACTAATGAAAAACTGTTTTTT
CSAAQGLTNEKLFF